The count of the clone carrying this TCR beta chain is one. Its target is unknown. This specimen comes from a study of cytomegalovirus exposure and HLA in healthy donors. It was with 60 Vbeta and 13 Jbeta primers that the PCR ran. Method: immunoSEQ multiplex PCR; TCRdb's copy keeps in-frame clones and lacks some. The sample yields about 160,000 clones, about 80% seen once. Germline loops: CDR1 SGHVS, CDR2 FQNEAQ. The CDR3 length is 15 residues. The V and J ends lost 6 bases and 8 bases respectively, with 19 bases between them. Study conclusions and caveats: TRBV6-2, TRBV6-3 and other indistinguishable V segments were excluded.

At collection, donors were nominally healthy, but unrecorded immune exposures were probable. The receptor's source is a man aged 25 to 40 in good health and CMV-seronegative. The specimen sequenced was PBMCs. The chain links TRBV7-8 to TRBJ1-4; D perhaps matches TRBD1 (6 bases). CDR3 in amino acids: CASRRTTGTLEKLFF. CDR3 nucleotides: TGTGCCAGCAGACGAACTACCGGGACATTAGAAAAACTGTTTTTT.